The rows below give T cell receptor beta chains drawn from one sample of a study of CD8+ T cells in alopecia areata. Only in-frame clones appear in the TCRdb table, and some are missing; sequencing was by immunoSEQ multiplex PCR. Here the sample spans roughly 150,000 clones, roughly 60% being singletons. Material: CD4+ T cells sorted from blood. The receptors were gathered from a human donor in good health. The CDR3 runs from the conserved cysteine through the conserved F or W. The D gene is left open where the match is weak. Clone size is given for some rows only: seen once, a few or many times, or a class if the clone is expanded.

V gene	D gene	clone size	J gene	CDR3 protein	CDR3 DNA
TRBV7-9	NA	few	TRBJ1-1	CASSLFEGKLDTEAFF	TGTGCCAGCAGCTTGTTTGAAGGGAAGCTGGACACTGAAGCTTTCTTT
TRBV5-4	NA	NA	TRBJ1-2	CASSLGYGYTF	TGTGCCAGCAGCTTAGGCTATGGCTACACCTTC
TRBV7-2	TRBD1	NA	TRBJ1-1	CASSRDRASTEAFF	TGTGCCAGCAGTCGCGACAGGGCTTCCACTGAAGCTTTCTTT
TRBV27	NA	NA	TRBJ1-2	CASSPTDDYGYTF	TGTGCCAGCAGTCCGACAGATGACTATGGCTACACCTTC
TRBV5-1	NA	NA	TRBJ2-3	CASSDTDTQYF	TGCGCCAGCAGCGACACAGATACGCAGTATTTT
TRBV19	NA	NA	TRBJ1-2	CASGLIRTAKGYGYTF	TGTGCCAGCGGTCTTATCAGGACAGCAAAGGGATATGGCTACACCTTC
TRBV6-1	TRBD1	NA	TRBJ1-2	CASSAWTGALANYGYTF	TGTGCCAGCAGTGCCTGGACAGGGGCCCTAGCTAACTATGGCTACACCTTC
TRBV19	TRBD2	NA	TRBJ2-7	CASRTGTSGTYEQYF	TGTGCCAGTAGGACCGGGACTAGCGGAACCTACGAGCAGTACTTC
TRBV28	TRBD2	few	TRBJ2-2	CASSLSIAGRTGELFF	TGTGCCAGCAGTTTGAGCATAGCGGGAAGAACCGGGGAGCTGTTTTTT
TRBV5-1	NA	few	TRBJ2-4	CASKEGGNIQYF	TGCGCCAGCAAGGAGGGCGGGAACATTCAGTACTTC
TRBV5-6	NA	many	TRBJ2-4	CASMGAAYIQYF	TGTGCCAGCATGGGGGCCGCTTACATTCAGTACTTC
TRBV5-1	TRBD2	NA	TRBJ2-1	CASSLRGYYNEQFF	TGCGCCAGCAGCCTGCGGGGGTACTACAATGAGCAGTTCTTC
TRBV7-2	NA	NA	TRBJ1-2	CASSLPFLGNYGYTF	TGTGCCAGCAGCTTACCGTTTCTAGGAAACTATGGCTACACCTTC
TRBV5-6	TRBD1	NA	TRBJ1-2	CASSWKGQLEGYTF	TGTGCCAGCAGCTGGAAGGGACAGCTGGAGGGCTACACCTTC
TRBV6-5	NA	NA	TRBJ2-5	CASSYIGGLRETQYF	TGTGCCAGCAGTTACATCGGGGGGCTGAGGGAGACCCAGTACTTC